This T cell receptor beta chain comes out of a study of T cells in Graves' hyperthyroidism and ophthalmopathy. Initially, at the first diagnosis of hyperthyroidism and before any ophthalmopathy symptoms, blood was sampled. Fresh peripheral blood, about 10 ml of it, supplied the PBMCs. Trimming took 5 bases from V and 3 from J, leaving 17 bases between them. The CDR3 has 14 amino acids. Germline lookup yields CDR1 DFQATT and CDR2 SNEGSKA (reference sequence). The source material, RNA transcripts, was used to amplify TCR beta CDR3 regions. A first-round RT-PCR of the TCR CDR3 used the HTBI primer set. TCRdb processed the multiplex PCR reads anew with MiXCR; each CDR3 protein has one entry. The data show more than 550,000 distinct CDR3 sequences, with about 19% seen just once and over 15% held by the top ten.

The sequence derives from a woman aged 45 to 65 with Graves' hyperthyroidism that later progressed to Graves' ophthalmopathy. Sequenced input: blood. The chain joins TRBV20-1 to TRBJ2-7; D is perhaps TRBD1 or TRBD2 (5 bases each). The CDR3 DNA reads as TGCAGTGCTGGGCACGGGGCAGACCGCTACGAGCAGTACTTC. It translates to CSAGHGADRYEQYF.